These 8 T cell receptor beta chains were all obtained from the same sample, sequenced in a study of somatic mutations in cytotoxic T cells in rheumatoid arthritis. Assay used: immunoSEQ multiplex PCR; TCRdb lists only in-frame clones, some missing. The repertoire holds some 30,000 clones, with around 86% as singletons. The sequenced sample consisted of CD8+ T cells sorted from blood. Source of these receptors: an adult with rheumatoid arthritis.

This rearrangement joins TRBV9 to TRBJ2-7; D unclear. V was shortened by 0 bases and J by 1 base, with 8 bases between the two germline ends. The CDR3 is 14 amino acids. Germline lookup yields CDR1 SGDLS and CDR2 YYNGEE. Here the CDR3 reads CASSVADGSYEQYF. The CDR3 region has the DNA TGTGCCAGCAGCGTAGCGGACGGATCCTACGAGCAGTACTTC.

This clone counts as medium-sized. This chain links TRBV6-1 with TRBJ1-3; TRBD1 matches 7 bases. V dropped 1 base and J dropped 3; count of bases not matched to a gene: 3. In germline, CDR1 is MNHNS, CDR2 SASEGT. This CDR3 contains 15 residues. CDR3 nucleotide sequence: TGTGCCAGCAGTGAAGAAGGGGACAGTGGAAACACCATATATTTT. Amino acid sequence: CASSEEGDSGNTIYF.

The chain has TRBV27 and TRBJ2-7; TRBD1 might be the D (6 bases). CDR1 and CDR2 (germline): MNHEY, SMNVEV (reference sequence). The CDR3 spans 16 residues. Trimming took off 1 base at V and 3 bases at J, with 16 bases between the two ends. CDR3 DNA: TGTGCCAGCAGTTTATTTGGGGGCCCACAGGACTACGAGCAGTACTTC. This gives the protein CASSLFGGPQDYEQYF.

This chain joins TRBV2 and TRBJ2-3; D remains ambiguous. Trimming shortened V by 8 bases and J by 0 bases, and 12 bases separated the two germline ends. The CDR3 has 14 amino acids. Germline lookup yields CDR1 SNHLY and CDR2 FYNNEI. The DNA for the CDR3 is TGTGCCAGCCAGACGGAGTACAGCACAGATACGCAGTATTTT. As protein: CASQTEYSTDTQYF.

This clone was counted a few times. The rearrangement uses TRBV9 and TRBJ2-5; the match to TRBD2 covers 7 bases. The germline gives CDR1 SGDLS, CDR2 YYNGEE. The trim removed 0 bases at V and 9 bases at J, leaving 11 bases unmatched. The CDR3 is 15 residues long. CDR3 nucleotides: TGTGCCAGCAGCGTAGGTAGCGGGCCCGACAAGGCCCAGTACTTC. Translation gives CASSVGSGPDKAQYF.

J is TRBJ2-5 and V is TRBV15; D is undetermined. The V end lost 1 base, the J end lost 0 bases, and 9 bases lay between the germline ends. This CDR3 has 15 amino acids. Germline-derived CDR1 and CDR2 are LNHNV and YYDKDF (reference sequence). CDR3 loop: CATSRVALYQETQYF. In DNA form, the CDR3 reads TGTGCCACCAGCAGAGTGGCTCTGTACCAAGAGACCCAGTACTTC.

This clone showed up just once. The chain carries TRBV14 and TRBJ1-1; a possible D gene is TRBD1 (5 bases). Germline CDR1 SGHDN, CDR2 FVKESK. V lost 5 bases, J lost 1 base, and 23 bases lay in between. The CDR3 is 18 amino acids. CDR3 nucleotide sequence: TGTGCCAGCAGCAAAAGGGGAGGGGTAACGGTTGGGAACACTGAAGCTTTCTTT. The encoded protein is CASSKRGGVTVGNTEAFF.

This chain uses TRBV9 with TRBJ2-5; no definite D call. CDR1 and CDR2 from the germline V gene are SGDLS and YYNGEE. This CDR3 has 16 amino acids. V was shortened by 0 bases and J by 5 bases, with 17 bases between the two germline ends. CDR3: CASSVDTVGMGETQYF. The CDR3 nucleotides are TGTGCCAGCAGCGTAGATACTGTGGGAATGGGGGAGACCCAGTACTTC.